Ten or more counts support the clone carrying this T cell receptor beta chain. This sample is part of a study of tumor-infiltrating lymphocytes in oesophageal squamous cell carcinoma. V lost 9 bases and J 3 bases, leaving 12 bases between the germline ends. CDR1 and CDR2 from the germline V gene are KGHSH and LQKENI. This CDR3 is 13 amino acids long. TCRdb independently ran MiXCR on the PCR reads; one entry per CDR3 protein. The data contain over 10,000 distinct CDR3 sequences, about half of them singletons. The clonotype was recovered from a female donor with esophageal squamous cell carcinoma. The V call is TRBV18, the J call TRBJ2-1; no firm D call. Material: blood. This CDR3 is CASSLLGYNEQFF. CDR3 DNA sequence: TGTGCCAGTTCCTTACTGGGCTACAATGAGCAGTTCTTC.